This T cell receptor beta chain was captured in a study of T cell responses to AZD1222 COVID-19 vaccine. Study conclusions and caveats: Elevations in Spike-specific TCR breadth and depth followed administration of two AZD1222 doses. Along spike, vaccine-associated CD4 TCRs were found throughout, with dominance at 160-218 and 743-854. Clonal diversity was possibly underestimated, and the donors were mostly white British, with more females. Nearly half of unique spike-specific TCRs reportedly avoided B.1.351 and B.1.1.7 mutated regions.

Germline V gene sequence: CDR1 SGHDN, CDR2 FVKESK. The trim removed 4 bases at V and 6 bases at J, leaving 5 bases unmatched. This CDR3 spans 15 amino acids. Concerning this clone: What it binds is unknown.

Sequencing was performed with immunoSEQ multiplex PCR; in TCRdb, only in-frame clones are kept and a portion is missing. The sample holds some 150,000 clones; around nine tenths are singletons and the top ten take over 6%. This receptor was taken from an adult who had recovered from COVID-19. The starting material was peripheral blood, obtained after recovery from COVID-19. This chain uses TRBV14 with TRBJ1-4, with TRBD1 matching over 10 bases. The CDR3 is CASSPRTGGYEKLFF. The CDR3, as DNA: TGTGCCAGCAGCCCCCGGACAGGGGGATATGAAAAACTGTTTTTT.